Following are 12 T cell receptor beta chains from one sample sequenced in a study of T cells after somatic rescue of genetic block. Sequenced by immunoSEQ multiplex PCR; TCRdb stores in-frame clones only, minus some. The sample shows roughly 58,000 clones, roughly 96% of them seen only once. Sequencing was carried out using peripheral blood mononuclear cells (PBMCs). Receptor source: a child less than two years old.

V usage is TRBV19 and J usage is TRBJ2-5, with TRBD1 matching 8 bases. Germline CDR1 and CDR2: LNHDA and SQIVND (reference sequence). V lost 5 bases to trimming and J lost 0 bases; unmatched junction nucleotides: 5. The CDR3 runs to 15 residues. The CDR3 coding sequence is TGTGCCAGTAGTTTACGACAGGGGAACCAAGAGACCCAGTACTTC. Its protein product is CASSLRQGNQETQYF.

The chain uses TRBV27 and TRBJ2-7, with D possibly being TRBD1 (5 bases). The CDR3 is 13 residues long. Deletions cut 5 bases from V and 3 bases from J, with 11 bases between. Germline CDR1 and CDR2: MNHEY and SMNVEV (reference sequence). The CDR3 nucleotides read TGTGCCAGCAGTCTTTCAGGGAACTACGAGCAGTACTTC. This sequence encodes CASSLSGNYEQYF.

The chain combines TRBV5-8 with TRBJ2-5, with 8 bases that match TRBD1. Germline-derived CDR1 and CDR2 are SGHTS and YDEGEE. The trim removed 6 bases at V and 4 bases at J, leaving 5 bases unmatched. The CDR3 covers 13 residues. The CDR3 DNA is TGTGCCAGCATCCTCAGGGGGCCAGAGACCCAGTACTTC. It yields the protein CASILRGPETQYF.

The chain carries TRBV15 and TRBJ2-7; tentative D call: TRBD2 (6 bases). This CDR3 comprises 14 residues. The V gene lost 1 base and the J gene lost 3 bases, with 10 bases spanning the gap. The germline gives CDR1 LNHNV, CDR2 YYDKDF (reference sequence). The CDR3 nucleotides are TGTGCCACCAGCAGAGTAGGGGAGGACTACGAGCAGTACTTC. Encoded protein: CATSRVGEDYEQYF.

The chain uses TRBV6-6 and TRBJ2-7, with 9 bases fitting TRBD2. Germline trimming cut 0 bases from V and 13 bases from J; bases unmatched to any gene: 10. Looked up from germline, CDR1 is MNHNY and CDR2 is SVGAGI (reference sequence). The CDR3 spans 14 residues. Here the CDR3 reads CASSYSVLSGRIYF. CDR3 in DNA: TGTGCCAGCAGTTACTCGGTCCTTAGCGGGAGAATTTACTTC.

This chain links TRBV5-1 with TRBJ2-7; tentatively, D is TRBD2 (6 bases). The germline V and J ends were trimmed by 3 bases and 6 bases, with 13 bases remaining between them. The CDR3 runs 13 residues. CDR1 is SGHRS and CDR2 is YFSETQ in the germline V gene. CDR3: CASSSSDLGEQYF. For the CDR3, the DNA is TGCGCCAGCAGCTCTAGCGACCTCGGCGAGCAGTACTTC.

The chain joins TRBV29-1 to TRBJ2-2, with D perhaps TRBD1 or TRBD2 (6 bases each). Germline loops: CDR1 SQVTM, CDR2 ANQGSEA. With 6 bases removed from V and 7 bases from J, the gap between germline ends came to 18 bases. This CDR3 region has 14 residues. The CDR3 loop reads CSVPRKEGGGELFF. The CDR3 DNA reads as TGCAGCGTGCCTAGGAAGGAGGGGGGCGGGGAGCTGTTTTTT.

The chain is built from TRBV5-1 and TRBJ2-7; D not certain. Between the trimmed V and J ends, which lost 7 bases and 2 bases, there was a span of 13 bases. CDR1 is SGHRS, CDR2 YFSETQ, per germline. The CDR3 spans 13 residues. The CDR3 nucleotides are TGCGCCAGCCGTTTCACATCTACCTACGAGCAGTACTTC. It translates to CASRFTSTYEQYF.

The J gene is TRBJ2-7, the V gene TRBV4-1; D gene unclear. This CDR3 region has 12 residues. The V end was cut by 4 bases, the J end by 4 bases, with 8 bases between. Per germline, CDR1 MGHRA and CDR2 YSYEKL. The CDR3 bases are TGCGCCAGCAGCCCCGACTCGTACGAGCAGTACTTC. It specifies CASSPDSYEQYF.

The chain has TRBV6-1 and TRBJ2-7; D possibly corresponds to TRBD1 (5 bases). Trimming pared 3 bases from V and 0 bases from J, leaving 6 bases between. CDR1 MNHNS and CDR2 SASEGT come from the germline V gene. The CDR3 runs to 13 residues. This chain's CDR3 is CASSEDNSYEQYF. The CDR3 nucleotides read TGTGCCAGCAGTGAGGACAACTCCTACGAGCAGTACTTC.

This chain connects TRBV6-1 to TRBJ1-3; D remains ambiguous. V was pared by 1 base and J by 2 bases, with 15 bases between. Germline assignment: CDR1 MNHNS and CDR2 SASEGT. The CDR3 covers 17 residues. The CDR3 nucleotides read TGTGCCAGCAGTGAAGTTGCCGCCGCCGTCACTGGAAACACCATATATTTT. Protein product: CASSEVAAAVTGNTIYF.

The DNA for the CDR3 is TGCGCCAGCAGCCAGGCAGGGACTGAAAAACTGTTTTTT. It yields the protein CASSQAGTEKLFF. V is TRBV4-1 and J is TRBJ1-4; a weak D match, TRBD1 (5 bases). Trimming shortened V by 3 bases and J by 7 bases, and 9 bases separated the two germline ends. CDR1 MGHRA and CDR2 YSYEKL come from the germline V gene. The CDR3 is made up of 13 amino acids.